This TCR beta chain was sequenced in a study of cytomegalovirus exposure and HLA in healthy donors. Study overall: Earlier work reported roughly 120 million unique TCR beta sequences from some 180 million T cells. Points from the study as a whole: In a later analysis, specific HLA alleles were associated with some 16,000 TCR beta sequences at a 0.05 false discovery rate.

The V and J ends lost 3 bases and 2 bases respectively, with 3 bases between them. CDR1 and CDR2 (germline): MNHEY, SMNVEV (reference sequence). CDR3 length equals 12 residues. Comment on this clone: Its antigen is as yet unknown.

13 Jbeta primers and 60 Vbeta primers were used for the PCR. Measured with immunoSEQ multiplex PCR; TCRdb has only the in-frame clones, and not every one. The data show about 120,000 clones, with over 8.5% seen just once and 5% to 6.5% held by the top ten. The receptor was derived from a woman in her thirties or forties in good health and CMV-seropositive. Sequenced sample: PBMCs. V gene TRBV27 combines with J gene TRBJ2-3; D gene ambiguous. The CDR3 DNA is TGTGCCAGCAGTTTTAACACAGATACGCAGTATTTT. This encodes CASSFNTDTQYF.